This T cell receptor (beta chain) was sequenced in a study of long-term antiretroviral therapy in people with HIV. Investigators performed immunoSEQ version v3.0 at survey level. Data came from immunoSEQ multiplex PCR; TCRdb stores just in-frame clones and leaves some out. This sample has roughly 15,000 clones, with roughly nine tenths found just once. V dropped 5 bases and J dropped 0; count of bases not matched to a gene: 2. The CDR3 consists of 15 residues. CDR1 is SEHNR and CDR2 is FQNEAQ in the germline V gene (reference sequence). This specimen was unsorted PBMCs, taken 0.6 years after starting antiretroviral therapy. This sequence originates from a woman in her 40s with HIV. The chain joins TRBV7-9 to TRBJ2-2; 8 bases are shared with TRBD1. For the CDR3, the DNA is TGTGCCAGCAGCGCGGGACAGGCGAACACCGGGGAGCTGTTTTTT. The encoded protein is CASSAGQANTGELFF.